Sequencing of this T cell receptor (beta chain) was carried out in a study of a mutant IDH1 vaccine in newly diagnosed glioma. The wider study: Those enrolled had earlier been treated with radiotherapy, temozolomide, or both, mostly both.

Of note for this clone: Its antigen is unknown.

General study results and limits: Pseudoprogression showed no apparent link to changes in top peripheral T cell clonotypes. Researchers report vaccine-induced immune responses in 93.3% of patients.

Only in-frame clones appear in the TCRdb table, and some are missing; sequencing was by immunoSEQ multiplex PCR. The sample carries about 40,000 clones, just over 90% recorded once. V lost 0 bases to trimming and J lost 7 bases, with 17 bases between them. The CDR3 sequence is 15 residues long. Germline V gene sequence: CDR1 SGDLS, CDR2 YYNGEE. Noted time point: week 5, during vaccination. Topical imiquimod was applied with each vaccine dose, which held 300 ug of mutant IDH1 20-mer peptide. Donors harbored newly found WHO grade 3 or 4 IDH1-mutant, ATRX-lost astrocytomas. This receptor was obtained from a man aged 50-59 years with glioma. V and J are TRBV9 and TRBJ2-7; a weak D match, TRBD1 (5 bases). The sequenced sample was PBMCs, obtained from a glioma patient whose treatment included an IDH1 peptide vaccine. The CDR3 sequence is CASSVAYDRGSEQYF. For the CDR3, the DNA is TGTGCCAGCAGCGTAGCTTATGATAGGGGATCGGAGCAGTACTTC.